This T cell receptor beta chain was recorded in a study of blood T cell repertoires in COVID-19. Study context: COVID-19 samples collected from the United States, Italy and Spain covered acute and convalescent phases. The cDNA or gDNA used as material had been derived from T cells, B-cell-depleted T cells, or PBMCs.

The CDR3 length is 15 residues. Trimming removed 4 bases from V and 4 bases from J, with 16 bases in between. The V gene's germline CDR1 is MGHRA and CDR2 YSYEKL. In the study's own analysis: Scientists estimated how many nucleated cells there were by amplifying reference gene primers. Here immunoSEQ multiplex PCR was the method, and the copy in TCRdb shows in-frame clones only, minus some. The DNA was the basis for D and trimming; V, J and clone size are from that table. The sample gives about 220,000 clones, 80% of which show up once; 9.5% to 15% is in the top ten. This clone occurred a few times. What was sequenced was peripheral blood. This TCR was recovered from a human donor in a cohort sampled during active COVID-19. The V call is TRBV4-1, the J call TRBJ1-1; TRBD1 is a possible D gene (5 bases). In nucleotides, the CDR3 is TGCGCCAGCAGCCCGCCCTGGGGAAGGGGCACTGAAGCTTTCTTT. Translating it yields CASSPPWGRGTEAFF.